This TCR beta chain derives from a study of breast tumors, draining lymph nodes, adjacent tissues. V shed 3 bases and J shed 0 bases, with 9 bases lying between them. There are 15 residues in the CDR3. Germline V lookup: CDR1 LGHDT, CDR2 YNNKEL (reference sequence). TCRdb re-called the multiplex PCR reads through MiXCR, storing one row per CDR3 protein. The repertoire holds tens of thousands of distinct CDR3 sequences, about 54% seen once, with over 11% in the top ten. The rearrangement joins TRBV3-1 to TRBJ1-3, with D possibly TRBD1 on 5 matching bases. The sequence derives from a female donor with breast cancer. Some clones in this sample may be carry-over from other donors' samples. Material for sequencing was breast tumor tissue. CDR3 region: CASSQGRVSGNTIYF. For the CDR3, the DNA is TGTGCCAGCAGCCAGGGACGGGTCTCTGGAAACACCATATATTTT.